The rows below give T cell receptor beta chains drawn from one sample of a study of T cell responses to AZD1222 COVID-19 vaccine. Sequencing was performed with immunoSEQ multiplex PCR; in TCRdb, only in-frame clones are kept and a portion is missing. The data hold fewer than 200,000 clones, with approximately 93% observed a single time. The sample in question was peripheral blood, obtained 28 days after the second AZD1222 dose. Every receptor here comes from an adult who received the AZD1222 COVID-19 vaccine. Each CDR3 is given with its conserved first and last residue. D genes are given only for firm matches. Size is omitted from some rows. Given values are once, few, many or a class for expanded clones.

J gene: TRBJ2-7; clone size: -; V gene: TRBV28; D gene: TRBD1; CDR3 DNA: TGTGCCAGCAGCTCCTTAAAGGGGGCTGGAGAGCAGTACTTC; CDR3 protein: CASSSLKGAGEQYF
J gene: TRBJ1-6; clone size: -; V gene: TRBV9; D gene: TRBD1; CDR3 DNA: TGTGCCAGCAGCACCGGACAGGTCCTTAATTCACCCCTCCACTTT; CDR3 protein: CASSTGQVLNSPLHF
J gene: TRBJ1-1; clone size: few; V gene: TRBV27; D gene: -; CDR3 DNA: TGTGCCAGCAGTTTAGGGGGGGTGATGAACACTGAAGCTTTCTTT; CDR3 protein: CASSLGGVMNTEAFF
J gene: TRBJ1-6; clone size: -; V gene: TRBV6-5; D gene: -; CDR3 DNA: TGTGCCAGCAGATCCCAGAATTCACCCCTCCACTTT; CDR3 protein: CASRSQNSPLHF
J gene: TRBJ1-5; clone size: -; V gene: TRBV6-5; D gene: -; CDR3 DNA: TGTGCCAGCTATGGGGGCGGGCAGCCCCAGCATTTT; CDR3 protein: CASYGGGQPQHF
J gene: TRBJ1-5; clone size: once; V gene: TRBV6-2/TRBV6-3; D gene: TRBD1; CDR3 DNA: TGTGCCAGCAGCCCCGGGACAGGGTTAATCAATCCCCAGCATTTT; CDR3 protein: CASSPGTGLINPQHF
J gene: TRBJ1-5; clone size: once; V gene: TRBV30; D gene: -; CDR3 DNA: TGTGCCTGGAGTCGGAGTACTGGGCAGCCCCAGCATTTT; CDR3 protein: CAWSRSTGQPQHF
J gene: TRBJ1-3; clone size: -; V gene: TRBV6-5; D gene: -; CDR3 DNA: TGTGCCAGCTTCAGGGGCCCCAGCGCTGGAAACACCATATATTTT; CDR3 protein: CASFRGPSAGNTIYF
J gene: TRBJ2-7; clone size: -; V gene: TRBV5-6; D gene: TRBD1; CDR3 DNA: TGTGCCAGCAGCACGGGACAGGAGATTCCGGCCTACGAGCAGTACTTC; CDR3 protein: CASSTGQEIPAYEQYF
J gene: TRBJ1-1; clone size: -; V gene: TRBV5-1; D gene: -; CDR3 DNA: TGCGCCAGCAGTTTGTACGGGGGACGGGTGAACACTGAAGCTTTCTTT; CDR3 protein: CASSLYGGRVNTEAFF
J gene: TRBJ2-1; clone size: -; V gene: TRBV7-9; D gene: TRBD2; CDR3 DNA: TGTGCCAGCAGCTCTCAAGCGGGACCCGAGGAGGAGCAGTTCTTC; CDR3 protein: CASSSQAGPEEEQFF
J gene: TRBJ1-3; clone size: -; V gene: TRBV18; D gene: -; CDR3 DNA: TGTGCCAGCTCACCACCCGGTGCTGGAAACACCATATATTTT; CDR3 protein: CASSPPGAGNTIYF
J gene: TRBJ1-4; clone size: -; V gene: TRBV7-2; D gene: -; CDR3 DNA: TGTGCCAGCAGCTTAGGGGGCACGACGAATGAAAAACTGTTTTTT; CDR3 protein: CASSLGGTTNEKLFF
J gene: TRBJ2-5; clone size: -; V gene: TRBV9; D gene: -; CDR3 DNA: TGTGCCAGCAGCGTAGCAGGGAGCGAGACCCAGTACTTC; CDR3 protein: CASSVAGSETQYF
J gene: TRBJ2-1; clone size: once; V gene: TRBV7-8; D gene: -; CDR3 DNA: TGTGCCAGCAGCTTAGCCAGGACGGTCAGGGAGCAGTTCTTC; CDR3 protein: CASSLARTVREQFF
J gene: TRBJ2-1; clone size: -; V gene: TRBV11-3; D gene: TRBD1; CDR3 DNA: TGTGCCAGCAGCCAGGGACAGTCCTACAATGAGCAGTTCTTC; CDR3 protein: CASSQGQSYNEQFF
J gene: TRBJ1-2; clone size: -; V gene: TRBV5-5; D gene: -; CDR3 DNA: TGTGCCAGCAGCCCAATGGGGGGAAATGGCTACACCTTC; CDR3 protein: CASSPMGGNGYTF
J gene: TRBJ2-5; clone size: -; V gene: TRBV5-1; D gene: -; CDR3 DNA: TGCGCCAGCAGCCCGGTAGGGGGAGAGACCCAGTACTTC; CDR3 protein: CASSPVGGETQYF
J gene: TRBJ1-2; clone size: -; V gene: TRBV27; D gene: -; CDR3 DNA: TGTGCCAGCAGTTTAGTTCCAGGGGCTGCTGGCTACACCTTC; CDR3 protein: CASSLVPGAAGYTF
J gene: TRBJ2-7; clone size: -; V gene: TRBV29-1; D gene: TRBD1; CDR3 DNA: TGCAGCGTTGAAGAGGGGGACAGGGGATACGAGCAGTACTTC; CDR3 protein: CSVEEGDRGYEQYF
J gene: TRBJ1-5; clone size: -; V gene: TRBV7-2; D gene: -; CDR3 DNA: TGTGCCAGCAGCTTACTCAATCAGCCCCAGCATTTT; CDR3 protein: CASSLLNQPQHF
J gene: TRBJ1-1; clone size: -; V gene: TRBV18; D gene: -; CDR3 DNA: TGTGCCAGCTCACCACCGGAGCCTCGGTGGACCACTGAAGCTTTCTTT; CDR3 protein: CASSPPEPRWTTEAFF
J gene: TRBJ1-6; clone size: -; V gene: TRBV5-4; D gene: -; CDR3 DNA: TGTGCCAGCAGCTTGTTTGAGGGGTCCTATAATTCACCCCTCCACTTT; CDR3 protein: CASSLFEGSYNSPLHF
J gene: TRBJ2-1; clone size: -; V gene: TRBV9; D gene: -; CDR3 DNA: TGTGCCAGCAGCGTAGACCGTTTGTCCTACAATGAGCAGTTCTTC; CDR3 protein: CASSVDRLSYNEQFF
J gene: TRBJ2-2; clone size: -; V gene: TRBV29-1; D gene: -; CDR3 DNA: TGCAGCGTTGTTGAGGGCGGGGAGCTGTTTTTT; CDR3 protein: CSVVEGGELFF
J gene: TRBJ1-1; clone size: -; V gene: TRBV27; D gene: -; CDR3 DNA: TGTGCCAGCAGTTTATATGACACAAACACTGAAGCTTTCTTT; CDR3 protein: CASSLYDTNTEAFF
J gene: TRBJ2-7; clone size: -; V gene: TRBV11-2; D gene: TRBD1; CDR3 DNA: TGTGCCAGCAGCTTAGTACCCAGGGGGCTACCCTACGAGCAGTACTTC; CDR3 protein: CASSLVPRGLPYEQYF
J gene: TRBJ2-7; clone size: -; V gene: TRBV11-2; D gene: -; CDR3 DNA: TGTGCCAGCAGCCCGACCTGGGGGGGAAGGGGGGAGTACTTC; CDR3 protein: CASSPTWGGRGEYF
J gene: TRBJ2-3; clone size: -; V gene: TRBV10-1; D gene: -; CDR3 DNA: TGCGCCAGCAGTGCTGACAACACAGATACGCAGTATTTT; CDR3 protein: CASSADNTDTQYF
J gene: TRBJ1-2; clone size: few; V gene: TRBV7-2; D gene: -; CDR3 DNA: TGTGCCAGCAGCTTGGGTGGATGGACAGTCTATGGCTACACCTTC; CDR3 protein: CASSLGGWTVYGYTF
J gene: TRBJ2-7; clone size: -; V gene: TRBV5-1; D gene: -; CDR3 DNA: TGCGCCAGCAGCTTCGGAGGCTACGAGCAGTACTTC; CDR3 protein: CASSFGGYEQYF
J gene: TRBJ2-1; clone size: -; V gene: TRBV11-3; D gene: -; CDR3 DNA: TGTGCCAGCAGCTTAGGGTCACTATACAATGAGCAGTTCTTC; CDR3 protein: CASSLGSLYNEQFF
J gene: TRBJ2-3; clone size: once; V gene: TRBV27; D gene: TRBD2; CDR3 DNA: TGTGCCAGCAGGACCCGCCTTGGGGGGGGAGATACGCAGTATTTT; CDR3 protein: CASRTRLGGGDTQYF
J gene: TRBJ1-4; clone size: -; V gene: TRBV30; D gene: TRBD1; CDR3 DNA: TGTGCCTGGAGTTCGGCGGGGACAGTCACTAATGAAAAACTGTTTTTT; CDR3 protein: CAWSSAGTVTNEKLFF
J gene: TRBJ1-4; clone size: -; V gene: TRBV7-2; D gene: TRBD1; CDR3 DNA: TGTGCCAGCAGCGTTAACAGGGGGCGTAATGAAAAACTGTTTTTT; CDR3 protein: CASSVNRGRNEKLFF
J gene: TRBJ1-3; clone size: -; V gene: TRBV4-1; D gene: TRBD1; CDR3 DNA: TGCGCCAGCAGCCAGACAGGGTTTAACTCTGGAAACACCATATATTTT; CDR3 protein: CASSQTGFNSGNTIYF
J gene: TRBJ1-3; clone size: -; V gene: TRBV3-1/TRBV3-2; D gene: -; CDR3 DNA: TGTGCCAGCAGCCTGAAGGGACTTCTTGGAAACACCATATATTTT; CDR3 protein: CASSLKGLLGNTIYF
J gene: TRBJ1-5; clone size: -; V gene: TRBV18; D gene: -; CDR3 DNA: TGTGCCAGCTCACCGGGTAGCAATCAGCCCCAGCATTTT; CDR3 protein: CASSPGSNQPQHF